Below are 31 T cell receptor beta chains sequenced from a single sample in a study of T-cell reconstitution after alpha-beta-depleted transplantation in children. Unique molecular identifiers were incorporated into the prepared TCRbeta library. MiXCR, run by TCRdb on the PCR reads, gives a single entry per CDR3 protein. The data show 300,000 to 400,000 distinct CDR3 sequences, roughly 15% seen once. The input for sequencing was PBMCs, mostly from graft donor cells, taken 360 days after TCRalphabeta/CD19-depleted stem cell transplant. The source of these receptors is a male patient between 2 and 15 years old who had a stem cell transplant for acute lymphoblastic leukemia, so the T cells may come from the graft donor.

A few counts support this clonotype. The rearrangement uses TRBV28 and TRBJ2-1, with 7 bases aligning to TRBD2. This CDR3 comprises 17 residues. Germline CDR1 reads MDHEN; CDR2 reads SYDVKM. Trimming cost V 5 bases and J 3 bases; bases outside gene matches: 13. In nucleotides, the CDR3 is TGTGCCAGCAGTCACACCCGACTAGCTCAGGGCTACAATGAGCAGTTCTTC. This gives the protein CASSHTRLAQGYNEQFF.

This clonotype showed up just a few times. This chain connects TRBV6-2 or TRBV6-3 to TRBJ2-5, with 14 bases fitting TRBD2. V lost 6 bases, J lost 3 bases, and 3 bases stayed unmatched. The CDR3 is 15 residues long. Germline lookup yields CDR1 MNHEY and CDR2 SVGEGT. The CDR3 spells CASSAGLAGEETQYF. As DNA, the CDR3 is TGTGCCAGCAGCGCGGGACTAGCGGGAGAAGAGACCCAGTACTTC.

V and J are TRBV9 and TRBJ2-3; D could derive from TRBD1 or TRBD2 (6 bases each). The CDR3 is 17 amino acids. V was pared by 0 bases and J by 3 bases, with 17 bases between. Germline values: CDR1 SGDLS, CDR2 YYNGEE. CDR3 nucleotides: TGTGCCAGCAGCGTAGTTGGAGGGGGTACGGGAACAGATACGCAGTATTTT. It encodes CASSVVGGGTGTDTQYF.

V and J are TRBV4-1 and TRBJ1-1; D not resolved. Per the germline V gene, CDR1 is MGHRA and CDR2 is YSYEKL. CDR3 size: 17 residues. V lost 0 bases and J 6 bases, leaving 20 bases between the germline ends. The CDR3 DNA follows: TGCGCCAGCAGCCAAGAAGCCCCCTCGATGTATTGGGCTGAAGCTTTCTTT. Protein: CASSQEAPSMYWAEAFF.

This clonotype was detected only a few times. The V call is TRBV9, the J call TRBJ2-5, with a tentative D call TRBD2 (6 bases). CDR1 is SGDLS and CDR2 is YYNGEE in the germline V gene. There are 14 residues in the CDR3. Trimming cost V 1 base and J 1 base, with 8 bases left between them. CDR3 DNA: TGTGCCAGCAGCGTATCGGGACTCCAAGAGACCCAGTACTTC. It specifies CASSVSGLQETQYF.

The sample holds a few counts of this clonotype. The chain couples TRBV5-4 to TRBJ2-3; TRBD1 aligns across 7 bases. CDR1 and CDR2 (germline): SGHNT, YYREEE (reference sequence). The CDR3 contains 13 residues. V lost 4 bases, J lost 5 bases, and 4 bases stayed unmatched. Here the CDR3 DNA reads TGTGCCAGCAGCGTCAGGGGGAAAGATACGCAGTATTTT. It specifies CASSVRGKDTQYF.

Only a few counts were recorded for this clonotype. The V gene is TRBV5-1, the J gene TRBJ2-3; 10 bases line up with TRBD2. V shed 2 bases, J shed 0 bases, and the junction held 0 bases outside the gene matches. CDR1 is SGHRS, CDR2 YFSETQ, per germline. The CDR3 is 15 residues long. The CDR3 DNA reads as TGCGCCAGCAGCTTTAGCGGGGGGAGCACAGATACGCAGTATTTT. This translates into CASSFSGGSTDTQYF.

This clonotype was detected only a few times. The chain recombines TRBV12-3 or TRBV12-4 with TRBJ2-1; 7 bases are a match to TRBD2. The V segment lost 6 bases and the J segment 9 bases; nucleotides outside the gene matches: 11. The length of the CDR3 is 14 residues. The CDR3 nucleotides are TGTGCCAGCAGCGTGCGGACTAGTAAGGGTGAGCAGTTCTTC. Amino acid sequence: CASSVRTSKGEQFF.

This clonotype was counted a few times. V and J are TRBV3-1 and TRBJ2-1, with TRBD2 as a possible D gene (5 bases). V was cut by 0 bases and J by 4 bases, with 10 bases left in between. Per germline, CDR1 LGHDT and CDR2 YNNKEL (reference sequence). This CDR3 region has 15 residues. The CDR3 bases are TGTGCCAGCAGCCAAGAACTAGTAAATTACAATGAGCAGTTCTTC. As protein: CASSQELVNYNEQFF.

The gene calls are TRBV11-2 and TRBJ1-1; the D is unclear. Germline V CDR1 and CDR2: SGHAT, FQNNGV. Trimming took 4 bases from V and 8 from J, leaving 5 bases between them. This CDR3 is 10 amino acids long. The DNA of the CDR3 is TGTGCCAGCAGCTCCGGCGAAGCTTTCTTT. Translation: CASSSGEAFF.

A note on this clonotype: With a much larger clone just one base away, this may be a read error. This rearrangement joins TRBV3-1 to TRBJ2-7; possibly TRBD1 or TRBD2 for D (5 bases each). Per germline, CDR1 LGHDT and CDR2 YNNKEL (reference sequence). The CDR3 has 18 amino acids. CDR3 DNA sequence: TGTGCCAGCAACCAAGGGAAGACGGGGCAGGGCGCCCACTACGAGCAGTACTTC. Translated, it gives CASNQGKTGQGAHYEQYF.

This clonotype appeared many times. This rearrangement joins TRBV7-2 to TRBJ2-7, with TRBD1 matching 8 bases. V was clipped by 8 bases and J by 3 bases; unmatched bases: 6. CDR3 size: 13 residues. CDR1 and CDR2 (germline): SGHTA, FQGNSA. The CDR3 sequence: CASGQGPGYEQYF. The CDR3 DNA is TGTGCCAGCGGACAGGGACCCGGCTACGAGCAGTACTTC.

This clonotype occurred a few times. J is TRBJ1-4 and V is TRBV5-1; D unclear. Per the germline V gene, CDR1 is SGHRS and CDR2 is YFSETQ. The CDR3 totals 15 residues. V was shortened by 0 bases and J by 0 bases, with 6 bases between the two germline ends. Here the CDR3 reads CASSLELTTNEKLFF. The CDR3 nucleotides are TGCGCCAGCAGCTTGGAATTGACAACTAATGAAAAACTGTTTTTT.

The rearrangement links TRBV10-3 to TRBJ2-1; D perhaps matches TRBD2 (6 bases). The CDR3 runs 12 residues. Germline V lookup: CDR1 ENHRY, CDR2 SYGVKD. The V end was cut by 10 bases, the J end by 2 bases, with 9 bases between. The CDR3 DNA follows: TGTGCCACCTGGGGGGCCTACAATGAGCAGTTCTTC. Translated, it gives CATWGAYNEQFF.

The rearrangement links TRBV6-1 to TRBJ1-4; tentative D call: TRBD1 (5 bases). The V gene lost 6 bases and the J gene lost 0 bases, with 8 bases spanning the gap. The length of the CDR3 is 14 residues. Germline assignment: CDR1 MNHNS and CDR2 SASEGT. The CDR3 DNA is TGTGCCAGCAGCCGACAGACAACTAATGAAAAACTGTTTTTT. As protein: CASSRQTTNEKLFF.

This clonotype was counted many times. V and J are TRBV29-1 and TRBJ1-1; the D is unclear. V gave up 7 bases and J gave up 2 bases, with 11 bases separating them. CDR3 length equals 12 residues. CDR1 is SQVTM and CDR2 is ANQGSEA in the germline V gene. CDR3 protein: CSGLGLNTEAFF. CDR3 DNA: TGCAGCGGTCTGGGTTTAAACACTGAAGCTTTCTTT.

This clonotype was counted between two and nine times. The J gene is TRBJ2-7, the V gene TRBV12-3 or TRBV12-4, with D uncertain. V gave up 3 bases and J gave up 2 bases, with 11 bases separating them. The CDR3 length is 14 residues. The DNA of the CDR3 is TGTGCCAGCAGTTTCGGCACCTGGGCCTACGAGCAGTACTTC. It is translated as CASSFGTWAYEQYF.

CDR3 sequence (DNA): TGTGCCAGCAGCCAAGAACGGCCGGGACTGAAGTTGGATACGCAGTATTTT. Its protein is CASSQERPGLKLDTQYF. This chain connects TRBV14 to TRBJ2-3, with a weak D call TRBD2 (6 bases). The CDR3 has 17 amino acids. Germline assignment: CDR1 SGHDN and CDR2 FVKESK. The ends were cut back, 0 bases at V and 6 bases at J, with 19 bases in the middle.

The chain couples TRBV10-3 to TRBJ2-7; D is possibly TRBD1 (6 bases). Germline assignment: CDR1 ENHRY and CDR2 SYGVKD. There are 14 residues in the CDR3. Trimming shortened V by 8 bases and J by 2 bases, and 16 bases separated the two germline ends. CDR3 sequence reads: CAIQSRGGTYEQYF. The CDR3 bases are TGTGCCATCCAATCCCGAGGGGGAACCTACGAGCAGTACTTC.

The chain carries TRBV18 and TRBJ2-6; D ambiguous. CDR1 and CDR2 (germline): KGHSH, LQKENI. Trimming left V 10 bases short and J 2 bases short, with 6 bases between. The CDR3 has 12 residues. The CDR3 loop reads CATETGANVLTF. The CDR3 region has the DNA TGTGCCACCGAAACTGGGGCCAACGTCCTGACTTTC.

The gene calls are TRBV28 and TRBJ2-3; the match to TRBD1 covers 8 bases. This CDR3 has 14 amino acids. Unmatched junction bases numbered 4, after V lost 5 bases and J lost 3 bases. Looked up from germline, CDR1 is MDHEN and CDR2 is SYDVKM. The CDR3 spells CASSQTGVTDTQYF. CDR3 nucleotides: TGTGCCAGCAGTCAGACAGGGGTGACAGATACGCAGTATTTT.

This clonotype was counted only a few times. CDR3 in DNA: TGCGCCAGCACCGAGTGGGGGGATACGCAGTATTTT. Its protein product is CASTEWGDTQYF. The V and J genes are TRBV5-1 and TRBJ2-3; D could derive from TRBD1 or TRBD2 (5 bases each). Germline CDR1 is SGHRS and CDR2 is YFSETQ. This CDR3 is built from 12 residues. The V gene lost 6 bases and the J gene lost 6 bases, with 11 bases spanning the gap.

The V call is TRBV6-2 or TRBV6-3, the J call TRBJ2-2; either TRBD1 or TRBD2 may supply D (5 bases each). CDR3 size: 14 residues. Germline V gives CDR1 MNHEY, CDR2 SVGEGT. V lost 5 bases and J 6 bases, leaving 13 bases between the germline ends. The CDR3 sequence: CASSTTPGPGELFF. The CDR3 DNA reads as TGTGCCAGCAGTACGACCCCGGGACCCGGGGAGCTGTTTTTT.

The V gene is TRBV7-9, the J gene TRBJ1-2, with D unclear. The V and J ends lost 3 bases and 6 bases respectively, with 17 bases between them. The CDR3 contains 15 residues. CDR1 SEHNR and CDR2 FQNEAQ come from the germline V gene (reference sequence). The CDR3 loop reads CASSFNIGPIHGYTF. As DNA, the CDR3 is TGTGCCAGCAGCTTTAACATCGGGCCCATCCATGGCTACACCTTC.

This clonotype was recorded at least ten times. In nucleotides, the CDR3 is TGTGCCAGCAGTTTCTCGGACTCTGGGGCCAACGTCCTGACTTTC. Translating it yields CASSFSDSGANVLTF. The rearrangement uses TRBV6-5 and TRBJ2-6; no clear D. V gave up 4 bases and J gave up 0 bases, with 7 bases separating them. The germline V gene has CDR1 MNHEY and CDR2 SVGAGI. CDR3 length: 15 residues.

The V and J genes are TRBV29-1 and TRBJ2-1; 8 nucleotides line up with TRBD2. CDR3 length: 13 residues. Germline CDR1 SQVTM, CDR2 ANQGSEA. The J segment lost 5 bases and the V segment lost 0 bases, leaving 0 bases of the junction unmatched. This CDR3 reads CSVEETSDNEQFF. DNA for the CDR3: TGCAGCGTTGAAGAGACTAGCGACAATGAGCAGTTCTTC.

This clonotype was observed a handful of times. The V and J genes are TRBV5-1 and TRBJ2-3; possibly TRBD1 or TRBD2 for D (5 bases each). This CDR3 is built from 14 residues. V lost 0 bases, J lost 4 bases, and 9 bases lay in between. The germline gives CDR1 SGHRS, CDR2 YFSETQ. CDR3 sequence (DNA): TGCGCCAGCAGCTTGGGGGACGCGCCAGATACGCAGTATTTT. Translated, it gives CASSLGDAPDTQYF. The full variable domain, completed using reference TRBV5-1 and TRBJ2-3, is KAGVTQTPRYLIKTRGQQVTLSCSPISGHRSVSWYQQTPGQGLQFLFEYFSETQRNKGNFPGRFSGRQFSNSRSEMNVSTLELGDSALYLCASSLGDAPDTQYFGPGTRLTVL.

The gene calls are TRBV5-1 and TRBJ2-3; TRBD2 agrees at 11 bases. The length of the CDR3 is 14 residues. CDR1 and CDR2 (germline): SGHRS, YFSETQ. Trimming removed 6 bases from V and 6 bases from J; junction bases left unmatched: 6. The CDR3 coding sequence is TGCGCCAGCAATCCACTAGCGGGAGAGGATACGCAGTATTTT. Its translation: CASNPLAGEDTQYF. The full variable domain, rest sourced from reference TRBV5-1 and TRBJ2-3, is KAGVTQTPRYLIKTRGQQVTLSCSPISGHRSVSWYQQTPGQGLQFLFEYFSETQRNKGNFPGRFSGRQFSNSRSEMNVSTLELGDSALYLCASNPLAGEDTQYFGPGTRLTVL.

This clonotype was found a few times. The V gene is TRBV4-3, the J gene TRBJ2-7, with TRBD1 matching 8 bases. The CDR3 is 14 residues long. After removal of 0 bases from V and 7 bases from J, the junction contained 5 bases not matched to a gene. Germline V CDR1 and CDR2: LGHNA, YSLEER. The CDR3 DNA sequence: TGCGCCAGCAGCCAAGATCACAGGGGGGAAGAGCAGTACTTC. Amino acids: CASSQDHRGEEQYF.

This clonotype was seen more than once but under ten times. V and J are TRBV12-3 or TRBV12-4 and TRBJ2-5, with D possibly matching TRBD2 (5 bases). Trimming left V 4 bases short and J 5 bases short, with 11 bases between. The CDR3 runs 13 residues. CDR3 sequence (DNA): TGTGCCAGCAGTTGGGCCTCGGGGGAGACCCAGTACTTC. As protein: CASSWASGETQYF.

This clonotype turned up a few times. The chain carries TRBV20-1 and TRBJ1-5; D ambiguous. Trimming shortened V by 5 bases and J by 1 base, and 9 bases separated the two germline ends. Germline V gene data show CDR1 as DFQATT and CDR2 as SNEGSKA (reference sequence). The CDR3 sequence is 13 residues long. CDR3 nucleotide sequence: TGCAGTGCTCCCGGGAGGAGCAATCAGCCCCAGCATTTT. It is translated as CSAPGRSNQPQHF.